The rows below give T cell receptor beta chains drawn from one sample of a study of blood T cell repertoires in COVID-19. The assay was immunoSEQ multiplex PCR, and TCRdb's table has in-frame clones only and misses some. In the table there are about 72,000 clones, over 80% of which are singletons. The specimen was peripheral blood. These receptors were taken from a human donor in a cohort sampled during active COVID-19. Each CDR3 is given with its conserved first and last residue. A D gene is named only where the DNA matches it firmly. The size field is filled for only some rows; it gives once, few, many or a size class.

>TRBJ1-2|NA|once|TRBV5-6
CASRAGTNYGYTF
TGTGCCAGCAGGGCAGGGACTAACTATGGCTACACCTTC
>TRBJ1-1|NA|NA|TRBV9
CASSPLLGRNTEAFF
TGTGCCAGCTCCCCTCTGCTTGGCAGGAACACTGAAGCTTTCTTT
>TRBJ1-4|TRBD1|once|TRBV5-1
CASSLVGGANEKLFF
TGCGCCAGCAGCTTGGTAGGGGGCGCAAATGAAAAACTGTTTTTT
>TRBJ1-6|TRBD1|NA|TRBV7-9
CASSHDRETLHF
TGTGCCAGCAGCCACGACAGGGAGACCCTCCACTTT
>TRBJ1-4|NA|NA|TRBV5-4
CASSFGSGGAEKLFF
TGTGCCAGCAGCTTTGGGAGCGGGGGAGCTGAAAAACTGTTTTTT
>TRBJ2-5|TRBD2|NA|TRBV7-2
CASSLTLLAGVETQYF
TGTGCCAGCAGCTTGACTCTTTTAGCGGGGGTGGAGACCCAGTACTTC
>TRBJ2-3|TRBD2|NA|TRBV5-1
CASGTSGATDTQYF
TGCGCCAGCGGGACTAGCGGGGCCACAGATACGCAGTATTTT
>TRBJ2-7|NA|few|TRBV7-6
CASSLERETYEQYF
TGTGCCAGCAGCTTAGAACGGGAGACCTACGAGCAGTACTTC
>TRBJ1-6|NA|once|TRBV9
CASSPDSDSPLHF
TGTGCCAGCAGCCCTGACTCCGATTCACCCCTCCACTTT
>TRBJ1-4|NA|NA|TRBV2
CASTPDRGGKNEKLFF
TGTGCCAGCACCCCGGACCGGGGAGGGAAGAATGAAAAACTGTTTTTT
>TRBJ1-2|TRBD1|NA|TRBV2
CASTGTGDGYTF
TGTGCCAGTACCGGGACAGGGGATGGCTACACCTTC
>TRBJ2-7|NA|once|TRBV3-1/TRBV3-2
CASSLPTGNGSYEQYF
TGTGCCAGCAGCCTCCCGACTGGAAACGGGTCCTACGAGCAGTACTTC
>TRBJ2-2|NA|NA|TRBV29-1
CSVVVEYGELFF
TGCAGCGTTGTTGTAGAGTACGGGGAGCTGTTTTTT
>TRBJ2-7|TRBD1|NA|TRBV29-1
CSVGQGQGYEQYF
TGCAGCGTGGGACAAGGACAGGGCTACGAGCAGTACTTC
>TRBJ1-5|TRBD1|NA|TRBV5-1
CASSLEGQGSQPQHF
TGCGCCAGCAGCTTGGAGGGACAGGGGAGCCAGCCCCAGCATTTT
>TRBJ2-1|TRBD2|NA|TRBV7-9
CASSPWGGGGVEQFF
TGTGCCAGCAGCCCCTGGGGCGGGGGGGGAGTTGAGCAGTTCTTC
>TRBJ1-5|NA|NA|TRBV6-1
CASSELGVTYSNQPQHF
TGTGCCAGCAGTGAACTCGGGGTGACTTATAGCAATCAGCCCCAGCATTTT
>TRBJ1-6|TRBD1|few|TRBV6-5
CASAGQENSPLHF
TGTGCCAGCGCGGGACAGGAGAATTCACCCCTCCACTTT
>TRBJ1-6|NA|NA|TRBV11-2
CASSPRDFNSPLHF
TGTGCCAGCAGCCCCCGGGACTTTAATTCACCCCTCCACTTT
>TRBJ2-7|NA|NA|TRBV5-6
CASSFSGDRSSYEQYF
TGTGCCAGCAGCTTCTCCGGTGACAGAAGCTCCTACGAGCAGTACTTC
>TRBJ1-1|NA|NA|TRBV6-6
CASSYFGGGTEAFF
TGTGCCAGCAGTTATTTTGGGGGAGGGACTGAAGCTTTCTTT
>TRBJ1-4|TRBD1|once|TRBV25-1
CASRQGTEKLFF
TGTGCCAGCCGACAGGGAACTGAAAAACTGTTTTTT
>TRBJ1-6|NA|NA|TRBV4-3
CASSQLTGPRGNSPLHF
TGCGCCAGCAGCCAATTGACAGGACCCCGGGGTAATTCACCCCTCCACTTT
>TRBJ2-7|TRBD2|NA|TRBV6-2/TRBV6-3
CASSYWPSGYEQYF
TGTGCCAGCAGTTACTGGCCTAGCGGGTACGAGCAGTACTTC
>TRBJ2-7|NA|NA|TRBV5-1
CASSLGLRYGEQYF
TGCGCCAGCAGCTTGGGACTTCGGTACGGCGAGCAGTACTTC
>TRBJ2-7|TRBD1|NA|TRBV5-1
CASSYRTGETYEQYF
TGCGCCAGCAGCTACCGGACAGGCGAAACCTACGAGCAGTACTTC
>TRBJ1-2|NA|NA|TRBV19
CASSIDLRRSGGYTF
TGTGCCAGTAGTATAGATCTGCGGCGATCGGGGGGCTACACCTTC
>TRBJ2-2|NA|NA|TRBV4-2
CASSPSENTGELFF
TGTGCCAGCAGCCCCTCAGAGAACACCGGGGAGCTGTTTTTT
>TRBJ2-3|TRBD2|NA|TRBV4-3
CASSQEPSGGLGDTQYF
TGCGCCAGCAGCCAAGAACCTAGCGGGGGGCTGGGGGATACGCAGTATTTT
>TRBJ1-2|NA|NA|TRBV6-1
CASSEMRLGVYGYTF
TGTGCCAGCAGTGAAATGCGATTGGGAGTCTATGGCTACACCTTC
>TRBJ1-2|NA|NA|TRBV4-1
CASSQDPRHSYGYTF
TGCGCCAGCAGCCAAGACCCCCGGCACAGCTATGGCTACACCTTC
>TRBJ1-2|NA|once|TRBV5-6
CASSLPLYGYTF
TGTGCCAGCAGCTTGCCCCTCTATGGCTACACCTTC
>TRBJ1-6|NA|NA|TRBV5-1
CASSLGLNNSPLHF
TGCGCCAGCAGCTTGGGACTGAATAATTCACCCCTCCACTTT
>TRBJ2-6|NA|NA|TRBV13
CASSLGKGLSSGANVLTF
TGTGCCAGCAGCTTGGGAAAGGGACTCAGCTCTGGGGCCAACGTCCTGACTTTC
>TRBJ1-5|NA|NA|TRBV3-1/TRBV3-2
CASSHRDSNQPQHF
TGTGCCAGCAGCCACAGGGATAGCAATCAGCCCCAGCATTTT
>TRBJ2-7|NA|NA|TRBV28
CASSFDHRANYEQYF
TGTGCCAGCAGTTTTGACCACAGGGCTAATTACGAGCAGTACTTC
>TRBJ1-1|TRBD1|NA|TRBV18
CASSLGQGSGNTEAFF
TGTGCCAGCTCATTAGGACAGGGCAGTGGGAACACTGAAGCTTTCTTT
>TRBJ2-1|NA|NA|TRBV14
CASSQDRVGREEFF
TGTGCCAGCAGCCAAGATCGAGTCGGCAGGGAAGAGTTCTTC
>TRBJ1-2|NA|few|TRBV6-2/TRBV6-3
CASSRQSYYGYTF
TGTGCCAGCAGCCGACAGTCCTACTATGGCTACACCTTC
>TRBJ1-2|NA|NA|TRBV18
CASSSDSYGYTF
TGTGCCAGCTCAAGCGACAGCTATGGCTACACCTTC
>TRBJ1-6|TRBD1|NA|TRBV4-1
CASSQGGGHNSPLHF
TGCGCCAGCAGCCAAGGAGGGGGCCATAATTCACCCCTCCACTTT
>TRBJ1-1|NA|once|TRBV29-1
CSVLGQTNTEAFF
TGCAGCGTTCTAGGACAGACAAACACTGAAGCTTTCTTT
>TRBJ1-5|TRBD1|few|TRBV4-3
CASSQGVDRGDQPQHF
TGCGCCAGCAGCCAAGGGGTAGACAGGGGAGATCAGCCCCAGCATTTT
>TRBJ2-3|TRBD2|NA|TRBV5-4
CASSTGTSGGGDTQYF
TGTGCCAGCAGCACCGGGACTAGCGGGGGGGGAGATACGCAGTATTTT
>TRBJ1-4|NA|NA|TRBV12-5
CASGSGITTEKLFF
TGTGCTAGTGGTTCCGGGATCACCACCGAAAAACTGTTTTTT
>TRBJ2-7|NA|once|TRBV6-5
CASSYRPGQISYEQYF
TGTGCCAGCAGTTACAGGCCAGGACAGATCTCCTACGAGCAGTACTTC
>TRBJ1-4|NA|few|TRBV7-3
CASSSGEGEKLFF
TGTGCCAGCAGCTCAGGGGAGGGTGAAAAACTGTTTTTT
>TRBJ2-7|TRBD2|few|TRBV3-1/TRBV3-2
CASSRTSGVYEQYF
TGTGCCAGCAGCCGAACTAGCGGGGTTTACGAGCAGTACTTC
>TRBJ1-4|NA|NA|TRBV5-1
CASSLDSFGEKLFF
TGCGCCAGCAGTTTGGACAGCTTTGGAGAAAAACTGTTTTTT
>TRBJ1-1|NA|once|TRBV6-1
CASSEVLQGLTEAFF
TGTGCCAGCAGTGAAGTACTACAGGGTCTAACTGAAGCTTTCTTT
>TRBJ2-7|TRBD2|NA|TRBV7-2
CASSLTLGLADEQYF
TGTGCCAGCAGCCTCACCCTGGGACTAGCTGACGAGCAGTACTTC
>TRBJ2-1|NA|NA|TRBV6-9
CASRDLRGRKNEQFF
TGTGCCAGCAGGGACCTTAGGGGTCGGAAGAATGAGCAGTTCTTC